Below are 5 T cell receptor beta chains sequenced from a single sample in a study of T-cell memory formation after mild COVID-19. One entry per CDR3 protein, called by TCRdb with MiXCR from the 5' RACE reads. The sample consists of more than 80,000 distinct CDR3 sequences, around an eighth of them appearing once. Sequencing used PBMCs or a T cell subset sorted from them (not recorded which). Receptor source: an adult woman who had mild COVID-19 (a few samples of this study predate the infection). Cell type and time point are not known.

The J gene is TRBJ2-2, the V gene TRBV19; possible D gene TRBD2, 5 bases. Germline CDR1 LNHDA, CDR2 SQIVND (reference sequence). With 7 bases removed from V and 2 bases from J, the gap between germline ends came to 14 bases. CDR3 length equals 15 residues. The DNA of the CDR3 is TGTGCCAGTACCTCTGCCGGGGTAAACACCGGGGAGCTGTTTTTT. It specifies CASTSAGVNTGELFF.

The CDR3 DNA sequence: TGTGCCAGCAGTCCCCCCGACAGGGATTACTCTGGAAACACCATATATTTT. Encoded protein: CASSPPDRDYSGNTIYF. The rearrangement joins TRBV12-3 or TRBV12-4 to TRBJ1-3; 7 bases map to TRBD1. This CDR3 comprises 17 residues. V dropped 5 bases and J dropped 0; count of bases not matched to a gene: 10.

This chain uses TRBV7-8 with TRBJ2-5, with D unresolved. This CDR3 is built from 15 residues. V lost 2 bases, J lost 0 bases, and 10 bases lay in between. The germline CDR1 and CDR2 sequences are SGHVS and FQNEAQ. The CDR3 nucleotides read TGTGCCAGCAGCTTACCCCCCCCAGACCAAGAGACCCAGTACTTC. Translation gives CASSLPPPDQETQYF.

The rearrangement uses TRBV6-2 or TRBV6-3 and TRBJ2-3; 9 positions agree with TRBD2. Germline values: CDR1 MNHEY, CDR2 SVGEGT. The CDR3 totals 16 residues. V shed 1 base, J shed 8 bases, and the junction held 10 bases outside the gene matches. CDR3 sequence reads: CASSYCLAGPECTQYF. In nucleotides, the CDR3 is TGTGCCAGCAGTTACTGTCTAGCGGGGCCAGAGTGTACGCAGTATTTT.

In DNA form, the CDR3 reads TGTGCCAGCAGCAGCCGGGACACGAACACTGAAGCTTTCTTT. Translating gives CASSSRDTNTEAFF. The J gene is TRBJ1-1, the V gene TRBV5-5; tentatively, D is TRBD1 (6 bases). This CDR3 comprises 14 residues. The ends were cut back, 4 bases at V and 1 base at J, with 11 bases in the middle. Germline V lookup: CDR1 SGHKS, CDR2 YYEKEE (reference sequence).